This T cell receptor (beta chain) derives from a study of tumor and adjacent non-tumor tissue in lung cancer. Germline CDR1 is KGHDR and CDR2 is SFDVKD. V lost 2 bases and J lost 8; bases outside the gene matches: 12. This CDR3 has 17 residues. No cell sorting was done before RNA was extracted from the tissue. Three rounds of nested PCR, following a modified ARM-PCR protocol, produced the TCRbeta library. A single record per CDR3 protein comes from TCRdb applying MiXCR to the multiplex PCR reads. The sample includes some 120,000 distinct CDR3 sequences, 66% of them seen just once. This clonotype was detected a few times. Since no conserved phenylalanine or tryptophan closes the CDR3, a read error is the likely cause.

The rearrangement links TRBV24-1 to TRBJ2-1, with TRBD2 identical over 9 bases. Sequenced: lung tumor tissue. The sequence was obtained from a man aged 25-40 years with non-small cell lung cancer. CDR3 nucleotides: TGTGCCACCAGTGATTCGGGCGGGAGGGACCACAGCCATGAGCAGTTCTTA. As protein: CATSDSGGRDHSHEQFL.